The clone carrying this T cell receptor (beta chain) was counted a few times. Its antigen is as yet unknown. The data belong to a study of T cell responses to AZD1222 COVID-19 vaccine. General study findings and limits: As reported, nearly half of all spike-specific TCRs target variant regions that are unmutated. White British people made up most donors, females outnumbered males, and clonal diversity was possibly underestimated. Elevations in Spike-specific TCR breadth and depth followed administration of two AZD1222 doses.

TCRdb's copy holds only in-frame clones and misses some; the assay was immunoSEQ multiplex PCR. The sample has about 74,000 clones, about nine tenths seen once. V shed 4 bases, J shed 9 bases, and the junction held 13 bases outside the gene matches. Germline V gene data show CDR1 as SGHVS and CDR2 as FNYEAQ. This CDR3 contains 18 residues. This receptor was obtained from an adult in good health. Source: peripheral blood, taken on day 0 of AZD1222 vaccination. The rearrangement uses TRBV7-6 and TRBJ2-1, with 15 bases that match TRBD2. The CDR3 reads CASSSRVGLAGGGGEQFF. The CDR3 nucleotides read TGTGCCAGCAGCTCCCGTGTAGGACTAGCGGGAGGGGGTGGTGAGCAGTTCTTC.